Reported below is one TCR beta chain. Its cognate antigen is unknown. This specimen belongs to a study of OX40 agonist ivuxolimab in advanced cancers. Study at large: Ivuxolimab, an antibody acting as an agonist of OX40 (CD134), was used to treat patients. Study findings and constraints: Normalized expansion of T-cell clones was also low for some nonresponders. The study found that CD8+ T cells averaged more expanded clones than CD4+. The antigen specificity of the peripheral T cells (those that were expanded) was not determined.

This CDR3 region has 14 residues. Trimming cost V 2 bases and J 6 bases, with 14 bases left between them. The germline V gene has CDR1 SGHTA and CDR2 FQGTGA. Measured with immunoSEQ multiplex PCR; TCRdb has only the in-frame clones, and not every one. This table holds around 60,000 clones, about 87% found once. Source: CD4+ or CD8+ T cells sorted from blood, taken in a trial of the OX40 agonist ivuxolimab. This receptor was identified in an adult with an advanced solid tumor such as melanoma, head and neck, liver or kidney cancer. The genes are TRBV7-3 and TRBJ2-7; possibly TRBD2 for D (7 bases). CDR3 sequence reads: CASSLGTAGAEQYF. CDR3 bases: TGTGCCAGCAGCTTAGGGACGGCGGGGGCCGAGCAGTACTTC. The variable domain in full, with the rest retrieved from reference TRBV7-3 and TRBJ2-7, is GAGVSQTPSNKVTEKGKYVELRCDPISGHTALYWYRQSLGQGPEFLIYFQGTGAADDSGLPNDRFFAVRPEGSVSTLKIQRTERGDSAVYLCASSLGTAGAEQYFGPGTRLTVT.